Following are 29 T cell receptor beta chains from one sample sequenced in a study of T cells in women clearing cervical HPV infection. Only in-frame clones appear in the TCRdb table, and some are missing; sequencing was by immunoSEQ multiplex PCR. This listing includes approximately 22,000 clones. The sequenced sample consisted of blood buffy coat. The receptors derive from a woman aged 18-70 years with a cervical HPV16 infection that either progressed to CIN3+ or cleared (not recorded which).

Of note for this clone: The observed sequence ends 3 residues before the CDR3 terminus, with the missing tail filled in from the germline J gene. The chain uses TRBV6-2 or TRBV6-3 and TRBJ1-2, with 7 bases fitting TRBD1. Germline CDR1 reads MNHEY; CDR2 reads SVGEGT. The CDR3 length is 14 residues. CDR3 protein: CASSWRQGGWGYTF. CDR3 DNA (partial): TGTGCCAGCAGTTGGAGACAGGGCGGATGGGGC.

Notes on this clone: The read ends 3 residues before the CDR3 terminus; that terminus is restored from the germline J gene. The chain combines TRBV19 with TRBJ1-2; tentative D call: TRBD1 (6 bases). The CDR3 totals 13 residues. Per the germline V gene, CDR1 is LNHDA and CDR2 is SQIVND (reference sequence). Here the CDR3 reads CASSTRQAWDYTF. The CDR3 bases that were read are TGTGCCAGTAGTACCCGACAGGCTTGGGAC.

To note about this clone: The read comes to an end 3 residues before the CDR3 does, leaving the germline J gene to fill in the end. V gene TRBV5-1 combines with J gene TRBJ2-7; 7 positions match TRBD1. The germline gives CDR1 SGHRS, CDR2 YFSETQ. The CDR3 spans 18 residues. V shed 2 bases, J shed 2 bases, and the junction held 16 bases outside the gene matches. The covered CDR3 bases are TGCGCCAGCAGCTTACGACAGGGTACCATACTGTCAACCTACGAG. Protein: CASSLRQGTILSTYE. The entire CDR3 protein is CASSLRQGTILSTYEQYF.

Note on this clone: The DNA ends 3 residues before the CDR3 does, and the rest of the CDR3 is filled in from the germline J gene. The chain has TRBV14 and TRBJ2-7; no definite D call. CDR1 is SGHDN and CDR2 is FVKESK in the germline V gene. The CDR3 is made up of 14 amino acids. Trimming took off 6 bases at V and 5 bases at J, with 17 bases between the two ends. CDR3 DNA, as far as it was read: TGTGCCAGCAGTCAGATGATACAACCCAACGAG. Its protein is CASSQMIQPNE. The whole CDR3 sequence is CASSQMIQPNEQYF.

Of note for this clone: The CDR3 extends 3 residues past the end of the read, so its final part is completed from the germline J gene. The V call is TRBV6-2 or TRBV6-3, the J call TRBJ2-7, with TRBD1 identical over 8 bases. There are 12 residues in the CDR3. Germline CDR1 MNHEY, CDR2 SVGEGT. V lost 10 bases to trimming and J lost 2 bases; unmatched junction nucleotides: 4. Here the CDR3 reads CATRDRTYEQYF. The covered CDR3 bases are TGTGCCACGAGGGACAGGACCTACGAG.

The part of the CDR3 DNA that was read is TGCAGTGCTACTCCGACAGGGGGCAATCAGCCC. Its translation is CSATPTGGNQP. The entire CDR3 protein is CSATPTGGNQPQHF. The chain carries TRBV20-1 and TRBJ1-5; 8 bases match TRBD1. The read ends 3 residues early relative to the CDR3; the germline J gene fills the gap. The CDR3 consists of 14 residues. With V trimmed by 4 bases and J by 2 bases, 4 bases remained unmatched. Germline V gene lookup returns CDR1 DFQATT and CDR2 SNEGSKA (reference sequence).

A word on this clone: The CDR3 end is not reached by the read, which stops 3 residues before it; the germline J gene fills it in. The chain is built from TRBV5-1 and TRBJ2-1; 10 bases are a match to TRBD1. The V segment lost 1 base and the J segment 6 bases; nucleotides outside the gene matches: 4. Germline values: CDR1 SGHRS, CDR2 YFSETQ. CDR3 length: 15 residues. The DNA read from the CDR3 is TGCGCCAGCAGCTTGATGGACAGGGGGGTCAATGAG. This gives the protein CASSLMDRGVNE. The whole CDR3 protein is CASSLMDRGVNEQFF.

Comment on this clone: The CDR3 end falls 3 residues outside the read, so it is completed with the germline J gene. This rearrangement joins TRBV2 to TRBJ2-1, with D possibly matching TRBD2 (6 bases). Germline V gene sequence: CDR1 SNHLY, CDR2 FYNNEI. Trimming stripped 8 bases from V and 5 bases from J, with 13 bases between. The CDR3 is made up of 13 amino acids. CDR3 amino acids: CASGSWRDNEQFF. CDR3 DNA, as far as it was read: TGTGCCAGCGGCAGCTGGAGGGACAATGAG.

As regards this clone: The read ends 3 residues early relative to the CDR3; the germline J gene fills the gap. The chain combines TRBV9 with TRBJ2-7; 15 positions match TRBD2. V lost 3 bases to trimming and J lost 6 bases; unmatched junction nucleotides: 4. CDR3 length equals 15 residues. Per germline, CDR1 SGDLS and CDR2 YYNGEE. CDR3 amino acids: CASSAGLAGGGEQYF. Partial CDR3 DNA: TGTGCCAGCAGCGCTGGACTAGCGGGAGGGGGCGAG.

As to this clone: The read terminates 3 residues ahead of where the CDR3 ends, so the germline J gene completes it. This sequence joins TRBV7-3 and TRBJ2-7; D unclear. Germline CDR1 reads SGHTA; CDR2 reads FQGTGA. V gave up 3 bases and J gave up 2 bases, with 8 bases separating them. There are 13 residues in the CDR3. This CDR3 is CASSLQVAYEQYF. The DNA read from the CDR3 is TGTGCCAGCAGCTTGCAAGTAGCCTACGAG. The full variable domain, in which reference TRBV7-3 and TRBJ2-7 provide the parts outside the CDR3, is GAGVSQTPSNKVTEKGKYVELRCDPISGHTALYWYRQSLGQGPEFLIYFQGTGAADDSGLPNDRFFAVRPEGSVSTLKIQRTERGDSAVYLCASSLQVAYEQYFGPGTRLTVT.

By frequency, this clone is medium-sized. The CDR3 extends 3 residues past the end of the read, so its final part is completed from the germline J gene. The V call is TRBV5-1, the J call TRBJ1-2; the match to TRBD1 covers 10 bases. This CDR3 spans 16 amino acids. CDR1 and CDR2 from the germline V gene are SGHRS and YFSETQ. This chain's CDR3 is CASRPEPGQGRTGYTF. CDR3 DNA, as far as it was read: TGCGCCAGCAGGCCAGAACCGGGACAGGGGAGGACCGGC.

Remarks on this clone: Sequencing ends 3 residues short of the CDR3 end; the germline J gene provides the rest. The chain carries TRBV12-3 or TRBV12-4 and TRBJ2-7; D is unresolved. This CDR3 is 17 amino acids long. Trimming took 3 bases from V and 0 from J, leaving 18 bases between them. The CDR3 bases that were read are TGTGCCAGCAGTTTTCGGCACAGATCCCCGAACTCCTACGAG. Its translation is CASSFRHRSPNSYE. In full, the CDR3 is CASSFRHRSPNSYEQYF.

As for this clone: The read stops 3 residues short of the end of the CDR3; the missing end is completed from the germline J gene. This rearrangement joins TRBV5-4 to TRBJ2-3; TRBD1 aligns across 7 bases. CDR3 length: 16 amino acids. The germline V gene has CDR1 SGHNT and CDR2 YYREEE (reference sequence). V gave up 3 bases and J gave up 0 bases; unmatched junction bases: 7. The sequenced part of the CDR3 DNA is TGTGCCAGCAGCTCCGAGGGGGCAGGGAGCACAGATACG. Protein product: CASSSEGAGSTDT. The CDR3 in full is CASSSEGAGSTDTQYF. Full variable domain (outside the CDR3, taken from reference TRBV5-4 and TRBJ2-3): ETGVTQSPTHLIKTRGQQVTLRCSSQSGHNTVSWYQQALGQGPQFIFQYYREEENGRGNFPPRFSGLQFPNYSSELNVNALELDDSALYLCASSSEGAGSTDTQYFGPGTRLTVL.

For this clone: The missing CDR3 end, 3 residues past where the read stops, is filled in from the germline J gene. The chain links TRBV20-1 to TRBJ2-5; 7 bases map to TRBD2. The CDR3 extends over 11 amino acids. The J segment lost 7 bases and the V segment lost 2 bases, leaving 1 base of the junction unmatched. Germline lookup yields CDR1 DFQATT and CDR2 SNEGSKA (reference sequence). CDR3 DNA (partial): TGCAGTGCTAGATGGGGGGGGACC. This sequence encodes CSARWGGT. The full CDR3 sequence reads CSARWGGTQYF.

As regards this clone: The read gets to within 3 residues of the CDR3 end, and the germline J gene fills in the rest. The chain combines TRBV19 with TRBJ2-3; 8 bases are a match to TRBD2. CDR3 length: 17 residues. The germline CDR1 and CDR2 sequences are LNHDA and SQIVND (reference sequence). V gave up 7 bases and J gave up 1 base; unmatched junction bases: 13. The DNA read from the CDR3 is TGTGCCAGTACCAAAACGGACACTAGCGGTGGCACAGATACG. Amino acids: CASTKTDTSGGTDT. The full-length CDR3 reads as CASTKTDTSGGTDTQYF.

CDR3 DNA (partial): TGTGCCACCAGCAGAGATATAGCTACCTACGAG. Translation: CATSRDIATYE. The complete CDR3 protein is CATSRDIATYEQYF. The V call is TRBV15, the J call TRBJ2-7, with D hard to call. The sequenced fragment ends 3 residues before the CDR3 boundary, so the rest is inferred from the germline J gene. Germline CDR1 LNHNV, CDR2 YYDKDF (reference sequence). Trimming took 0 bases from V and 2 from J, leaving 8 bases between them. This CDR3 spans 14 amino acids.

Comments on this clone: At one boundary the junction diverges from the germline segment, which might be a read error. The read ends 3 residues before the CDR3 terminus; that terminus is restored from the germline J gene. The chain combines TRBV7-7 with TRBJ2-3; D gene uncertain. This CDR3 has 13 amino acids. Germline assignment: CDR1 SSHAT and CDR2 FNYEAQ (reference sequence). Here the CDR3 reads CASSVGSTDTQYF. The sequenced part of the CDR3 DNA is TGTGCTAGCAGCGTCGGGAGCACAGATACG.

A note on this clone: From the germline J gene comes the end of the CDR3, since the read stops 3 residues before it. This chain links TRBV7-9 with TRBJ2-3; 9 nucleotides line up with TRBD2. With 3 bases clipped from V and 2 bases from J, the junction kept 3 bases outside the gene matches. This CDR3 region has 15 residues. Germline V gene data show CDR1 as SEHNR and CDR2 as FQNEAQ (reference sequence). CDR3 in amino acids: CASSLEGLATDTQYF. The CDR3 DNA, read in part, is TGTGCCAGCAGCTTGGAGGGACTAGCCACAGATACG.

About this clone itself: The sequence runs out 3 residues before the end of the CDR3; the remainder is reconstructed from the germline J gene. This chain links TRBV19 with TRBJ2-6; D is perhaps TRBD2 (6 bases). V lost 2 bases, J lost 3 bases, and 14 bases lay in between. Germline V gives CDR1 LNHDA, CDR2 SQIVND (reference sequence). The CDR3 covers 17 residues. The part of the CDR3 DNA that was read is TGTGCCAGTAGTATAACCTCGGGGGAGGTTGGGGCCAACGTC. It specifies CASSITSGEVGANV. The entire CDR3 protein is CASSITSGEVGANVLTF.

Comment on this clone: The read ends 3 residues early relative to the CDR3; the germline J gene fills the gap. The chain links TRBV11-2 to TRBJ1-6; maybe TRBD1 (6 bases). The CDR3 totals 15 residues. V lost 5 bases, J lost 4 bases, and 12 bases lay in between. Germline V CDR1 and CDR2: SGHAT, FQNNGV. The DNA read from the CDR3 is TGTGCCAGCAGCCGATCAGGGGTTTATAATTCACCC. Its protein is CASSRSGVYNSP. The whole CDR3 protein is CASSRSGVYNSPLHF.

In the case of this clone: The read falls 3 residues short of the CDR3 end, and the missing part is taken from the germline J gene. The chain employs TRBV11-3 and TRBJ2-7, with D perhaps TRBD1 or TRBD2 (7 bases each). The germline V gene has CDR1 SGHNT and CDR2 YENEEA. V was pared by 3 bases and J by 6 bases, with 12 bases between. This CDR3 is 13 amino acids long. The CDR3: CASSLTGRAEQYF. Partial CDR3 DNA: TGTGCCAGCAGCTTGACAGGGAGGGCCGAG.

About this clone itself: The DNA ends 3 residues before the CDR3 does, and the rest of the CDR3 is filled in from the germline J gene. The chain recombines TRBV19 with TRBJ1-2, with D tentatively TRBD1 (6 bases). Germline CDR1 LNHDA, CDR2 SQIVND (reference sequence). The CDR3 length is 15 residues. CDR3 DNA (partial): TGTGCCAGTAGTATTCTGTACAGGGAGAGTCGTCGC. Translated: CASSILYRESRR. The CDR3, in full, reads CASSILYRESRRYTF.

About this clone: Read sequence stops 3 residues before the CDR3 end, and the germline J gene provides the missing end. V is TRBV5-1 and J is TRBJ2-1, with TRBD2 matching 7 bases. After removal of 0 bases from V and 3 bases from J, the junction contained 6 bases not matched to a gene. CDR3 length: 16 residues. The germline CDR1 and CDR2 sequences are SGHRS and YFSETQ. CDR3 bases read: TGCGCCAGCAGCTTGGTGCTAGCGGACTACTACAATGAG. The encoded protein is CASSLVLADYYNE. The entire CDR3 protein is CASSLVLADYYNEQFF.

Points on this clone: The read gets to within 3 residues of the CDR3 end, and the germline J gene fills in the rest. This chain connects TRBV7-2 to TRBJ1-6; 9 nucleotides match TRBD1. Germline trimming cut 10 bases from V and 7 bases from J; bases unmatched to any gene: 11. Germline V CDR1 and CDR2: SGHTA, FQGNSA. The CDR3 has 15 residues. The CDR3 bases that were read are TGTGCCACGCGAGGGGACAGGGCGGGAAATTCACCC. It is translated as CATRGDRAGNSP. The whole CDR3 protein reads CATRGDRAGNSPLHF.

About this clone itself: Read sequence stops 3 residues before the CDR3 end, and the germline J gene provides the missing end. The chain has TRBV2 and TRBJ1-1, with D unclear. Deletions cut 7 bases from V and 2 bases from J, with 5 bases between. The CDR3 extends over 11 amino acids. Per the germline V gene, CDR1 is SNHLY and CDR2 is FYNNEI. The part of the CDR3 DNA that was read is TGTGCCAGCAATTATAACACTGAA. Amino acids: CASNYNTE. The whole CDR3 protein is CASNYNTEAFF.

Of note for this clone: The read stops 3 residues short of the end of the CDR3; the missing end is completed from the germline J gene. This chain uses TRBV6-2 or TRBV6-3 with TRBJ2-7; the match to TRBD1 covers 11 bases. CDR1 and CDR2 (germline): MNHEY, SVGEGT. V was clipped by 6 bases and J by 1 base; unmatched bases: 8. This CDR3 has 16 amino acids. The part of the CDR3 DNA that was read is TGTGCCAGCAGAAGAGTTGGGACAGGGGGATCCTACGAG. This encodes CASRRVGTGGSYE. From start to end, the CDR3 is CASRRVGTGGSYEQYF.

Turning to this clone: The read is 3 residues too short to cover the CDR3 end, so that end is filled in from the germline J gene. The chain joins TRBV29-1 to TRBJ1-1; weak D call: TRBD1 (5 bases). This CDR3 spans 13 amino acids. V shed 5 bases and J shed 0 bases, with 10 bases lying between them. CDR1 is SQVTM, CDR2 ANQGSEA, per germline. The CDR3 sequence is CSVSRDMNTEAFF. The DNA read from the CDR3 is TGCAGCGTTTCCAGGGATATGAACACTGAA.

The CDR3 sequence is CASSQAGGAAADTQYF. The sequenced CDR3 bases are TGCGCCAGCAGCCAAGCGGGAGGGGCCGCCGCAGATACG. The rearrangement joins TRBV10-2 to TRBJ2-3, with 10 positions matching TRBD2. The sequenced fragment ends 3 residues before the CDR3 boundary, so the rest is inferred from the germline J gene. The CDR3 is made up of 16 amino acids. Germline V gives CDR1 WSHSY, CDR2 SAAADI. V gave up 6 bases and J gave up 4 bases; unmatched junction bases: 10.

As to this clone: The read halts 3 residues ahead of the CDR3 end, with the missing end drawn from the germline J gene. This chain links TRBV7-9 with TRBJ2-1; a weak D match, TRBD2 (5 bases). CDR3 size: 15 residues. V lost 0 bases to trimming and J lost 6 bases, with 12 bases between them. CDR1 is SEHNR and CDR2 is FQNEAQ in the germline V gene (reference sequence). CDR3 protein: CASSLAALGFNEQFF. The sequenced part of the CDR3 DNA is TGTGCCAGCAGCTTAGCGGCACTAGGGTTCAATGAG. The full variable domain, its missing parts supplied by reference TRBV7-9 and TRBJ2-1, is DTGVSQNPRHKITKRGQNVTFRCDPISEHNRLYWYRQTLGQGPEFLTYFQNEAQLEKSRLLSDRFSAERPKGSFSTLEIQRTEQGDSAMYLCASSLAALGFNEQFFGPGTRLTVL.